One and the same sample provided the 3 T cell receptor beta chains below, sequenced in a study of T cell repertoires in cytomegalovirus infection. MiXCR was run by TCRdb on the reads, yielding one entry per CDR3 protein. This sample yields around 530,000 distinct CDR3 sequences, of which around a quarter are seen a single time; less than 15% belongs to the top ten. Sequenced sample: PBMCs. The origin of the receptors is a human donor in good health (CMV status not recorded). Some clones in this sample may be carry-over from other donors' samples.

The rearrangement joins TRBV7-8 to TRBJ2-7, with 7 bases lining up with TRBD2. CDR3 length equals 13 residues. V was clipped by 4 bases and J by 7 bases; unmatched bases: 7. Germline V gene data show CDR1 as SGHVS and CDR2 as FQNEAQ. The chain's CDR3 is CASSSHPGGEQYV. The DNA for the CDR3 is TGTGCCAGCAGCTCCCATCCGGGAGGTGAGCAGTACGTC.

This clonotype has more than one count but fewer than ten. The rearrangement uses TRBV28 and TRBJ2-1, with TRBD2 identical over 8 bases. Germline assignment: CDR1 MDHEN and CDR2 SYDVKM. This CDR3 spans 15 amino acids. V was pared by 8 bases and J by 3 bases, with 9 bases of the junction left unmatched. The CDR3 coding sequence is TGTGCCAGCCTAAAGCGGGAGTCGATCTACAATGAGCAGTTCTTC. Translation: CASLKRESIYNEQFF.

The CDR3 region is CASSYQGNVLTF. DNA for the CDR3: TGTGCCAGCAGTTATCAGGGCAACGTCCTGACTTTC. This rearrangement joins TRBV27 to TRBJ2-6; perhaps TRBD1 as D (5 bases). V was shortened by 4 bases and J by 9 bases, with 7 bases between the two germline ends. Germline CDR1 and CDR2: MNHEY and SMNVEV (reference sequence). The CDR3 consists of 12 residues.